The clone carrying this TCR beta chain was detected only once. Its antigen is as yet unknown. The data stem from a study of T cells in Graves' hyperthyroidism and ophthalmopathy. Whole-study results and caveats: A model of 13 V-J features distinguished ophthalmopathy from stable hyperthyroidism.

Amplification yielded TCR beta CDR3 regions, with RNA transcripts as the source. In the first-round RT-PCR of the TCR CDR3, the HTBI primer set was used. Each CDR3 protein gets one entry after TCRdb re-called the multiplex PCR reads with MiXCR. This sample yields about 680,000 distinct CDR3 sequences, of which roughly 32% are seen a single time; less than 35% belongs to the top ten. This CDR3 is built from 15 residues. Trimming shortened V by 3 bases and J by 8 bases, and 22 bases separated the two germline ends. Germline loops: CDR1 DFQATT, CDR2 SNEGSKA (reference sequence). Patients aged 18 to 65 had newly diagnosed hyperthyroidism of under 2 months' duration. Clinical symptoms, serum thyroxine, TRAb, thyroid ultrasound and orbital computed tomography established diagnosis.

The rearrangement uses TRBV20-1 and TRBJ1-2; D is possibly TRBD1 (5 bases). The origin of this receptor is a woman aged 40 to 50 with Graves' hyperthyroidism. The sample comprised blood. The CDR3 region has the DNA TGCAGTGCTAGGGGGCCCCCATTCAGGGAAAAAGGCTACACCTTC. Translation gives CSARGPPFREKGYTF.